The source of this TCR beta chain is a study of T cells in Graves' hyperthyroidism and ophthalmopathy. Patients showing uncontrolled infection, other autoimmune disease, pregnancy or lactation were ineligible. There are many counts of this clonotype. Germline lookup yields CDR1 KGHSH and CDR2 LQKENI. Losses at the gene ends were 3 bases for V and 10 bases for J; bases not matched to a gene: 9. The CDR3 runs 15 residues. Regions amplified from RNA transcripts were the TCR beta CDR3 regions. The HTBI primer set was used in a first-round RT-PCR of the TCR CDR3. TCRdb recomputed calls from the multiplex PCR reads with MiXCR, one row per CDR3 protein. The sample carries 690,000 or so distinct CDR3 sequences, 15% to 20% recorded once.

The TCR originated in a woman between 50 and 59 years old with Graves' hyperthyroidism that later progressed to Graves' ophthalmopathy. The chain joins TRBV18 to TRBJ2-1, with TRBD1 matching over 10 bases. Material: blood. The CDR3 DNA reads TGTGCCAGCTCACCGGGGACAGGGGTAGTGTTCGAGCAGTTCTTC. Translating gives CASSPGTGVVFEQFF.